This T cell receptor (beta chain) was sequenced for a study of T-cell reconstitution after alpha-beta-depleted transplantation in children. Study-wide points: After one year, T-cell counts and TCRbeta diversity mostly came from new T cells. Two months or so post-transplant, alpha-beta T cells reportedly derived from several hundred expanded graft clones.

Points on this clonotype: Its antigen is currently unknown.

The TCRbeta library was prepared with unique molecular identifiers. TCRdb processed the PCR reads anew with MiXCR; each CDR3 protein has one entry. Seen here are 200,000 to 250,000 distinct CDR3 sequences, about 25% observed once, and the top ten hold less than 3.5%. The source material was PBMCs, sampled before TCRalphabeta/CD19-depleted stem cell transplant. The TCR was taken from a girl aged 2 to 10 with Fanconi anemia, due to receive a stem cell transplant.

The CDR3 coding sequence is TGCAGCGTTGAGTCAGAAAACATTCAGTACTTC. The encoded protein is CSVESENIQYF. The chain has TRBV29-1 and TRBJ2-4, with no clear D. The V and J ends lost 3 bases and 5 bases respectively, with 5 bases between them. Germline loops: CDR1 SQVTM, CDR2 ANQGSEA. This CDR3 region has 11 residues.